The 21 T cell receptor beta chains given below trace back to one sample, sequenced in a study of CD8 T cells in ankylosing spondylitis. TCRdb re-called the 5' RACE reads through MiXCR, storing one row per CDR3 protein. The sample has roughly 700,000 distinct CDR3 sequences; roughly 19% are singletons. No antigen is known for these receptors. Study-wide results and caveats: For ankylosing spondylitis blood, a TCR beta motif of several highly homologous variants appeared characteristic.

Material for sequencing was blood, either unsorted or a sorted T cell fraction (not recorded which). The receptors were sampled from a male donor with ankylosing spondylitis.

This clonotype was detected a few times. V gene TRBV12-3 or TRBV12-4 combines with J gene TRBJ2-3, with 13 bases fitting TRBD2. The trim removed 8 bases at V and 4 bases at J, leaving 9 bases unmatched. This CDR3 region has 16 residues. Here the CDR3 reads CASGLAGAGWSDTQYF. The DNA for the CDR3 is TGTGCCAGCGGACTAGCGGGGGCCGGATGGTCAGATACGCAGTATTTT.

The chain has TRBV12-3 or TRBV12-4 and TRBJ2-7; the D gene is possibly TRBD2 (5 bases). The CDR3 has 12 residues. CDR3 in DNA: TGTGCAGTCGGGGAGCCCTCCTACGAGCAGTACTTC. Residues: CAVGEPSYEQYF.

The chain is built from TRBV29-1 and TRBJ2-7; D is ambiguous. Trimming stripped 3 bases from V and 5 bases from J, with 11 bases between. The CDR3 has 12 amino acids. Per germline, CDR1 SQVTM and CDR2 ANQGSEA. This chain's CDR3 is CSVDLGKDEQYF. CDR3 coding DNA: TGCAGCGTTGATTTGGGGAAGGACGAGCAGTACTTC.

The chain employs TRBV4-2 and TRBJ2-1; 7 bases line up with TRBD2. Trimming removed 2 bases from V and 10 bases from J; junction bases left unmatched: 11. The germline V gene has CDR1 LGHNA and CDR2 YNFKEQ. This CDR3 contains 15 residues. CDR3 DNA: TGTGCCAGCAGCCAACTAGCGGACGATAAGGGGGAGCAGTTCTTC. Its translation is CASSQLADDKGEQFF.

This clonotype was counted only a few times. The chain is built from TRBV5-1 and TRBJ2-5; 14 bases fit TRBD2. V was clipped by 0 bases and J by 4 bases; unmatched bases: 14. Germline CDR1 and CDR2: SGHRS and YFSETQ. The CDR3 length is 20 residues. CDR3 bases: TGCGCCAGCAGCTTGGGATTTACGGGACTAGCGGGAGTAATCGGAGAGACCCAGTACTTC. Residues: CASSLGFTGLAGVIGETQYF.

This clonotype was picked up many times. The CDR3: CASTNPGDGNSPLHF. The DNA of the CDR3 is TGTGCCAGCACCAACCCGGGGGACGGAAATTCACCCCTCCACTTT. The rearrangement links TRBV18 to TRBJ1-6; possible D gene TRBD1, 5 bases. The V gene's germline CDR1 is KGHSH and CDR2 LQKENI. The V and J ends lost 8 bases and 7 bases respectively, with 18 bases between them. CDR3 length: 15 amino acids.

This clonotype showed up just a few times. This sequence joins TRBV7-9 and TRBJ2-7; 13 bases agree with TRBD2. Germline CDR1 is SEHNR and CDR2 is FQNEAQ (reference sequence). The V segment lost 5 bases and the J segment 6 bases; nucleotides outside the gene matches: 7. The CDR3 is 15 residues long. The CDR3 sequence: CASSRLGLAGPEQYF. CDR3 nucleotides: TGTGCCAGCAGCCGATTGGGACTAGCGGGACCCGAGCAGTACTTC.

The gene calls are TRBV10-3 and TRBJ2-3; TRBD1 might be the D (5 bases). V was clipped by 11 bases and J by 3 bases, with 15 bases between them. The germline V gene has CDR1 ENHRY and CDR2 SYGVKD. CDR3 length equals 13 residues. The CDR3 DNA follows: TGTGCCTACAGGAGTGGGGCAACAGATACGCAGTATTTT. Protein: CAYRSGATDTQYF.

The J gene is TRBJ2-6, the V gene TRBV5-1; 8 nucleotides agree with TRBD2. The germline V gene has CDR1 SGHRS and CDR2 YFSETQ. This CDR3 has 18 residues. After removal of 0 bases from V and 0 bases from J, the junction contained 5 bases not matched to a gene. The CDR3 bases are TGCGCCAGCAGCTTGGAAGGCGGGGGGCTCTCTGGGGCCAACGTCCTGACTTTC. This codes for CASSLEGGGLSGANVLTF. The full variable domain, rest sourced from reference TRBV5-1 and TRBJ2-6, is KAGVTQTPRYLIKTRGQQVTLSCSPISGHRSVSWYQQTPGQGLQFLFEYFSETQRNKGNFPGRFSGRQFSNSRSEMNVSTLELGDSALYLCASSLEGGGLSGANVLTFGAGSRLTVL.

The chain couples TRBV27 to TRBJ2-1; D might be TRBD1 (5 bases). The CDR3 is 14 residues long. V was pared by 0 bases and J by 14 bases, with 17 bases between. CDR1 and CDR2 from the germline V gene are MNHEY and SMNVEV (reference sequence). CDR3 amino acids: CASSLSPGMTAKFF. The CDR3 bases are TGTGCCAGCAGTTTATCTCCAGGGATGACCGCTAAGTTCTTC.

The chain is built from TRBV7-2 and TRBJ1-2, with TRBD1 as a possible D gene (5 bases). Germline CDR1 and CDR2: SGHTA and FQGNSA. The CDR3 extends over 12 amino acids. V was trimmed by 5 bases and J by 7 bases, leaving 11 bases between them. CDR3: CASSTSGGGYTF. In DNA, the CDR3 is TGTGCCAGCAGCACCTCGGGGGGTGGCTACACCTTC.

The chain recombines TRBV27 with TRBJ2-1; maybe TRBD2 (5 bases). Per germline, CDR1 MNHEY and CDR2 SMNVEV (reference sequence). The V gene lost 5 bases and the J gene lost 0 bases, with 11 bases spanning the gap. This CDR3 is built from 15 residues. CDR3 protein: CASSRMGDSYNEQFF. The CDR3 DNA reads TGTGCCAGCAGTAGGATGGGAGACTCCTACAATGAGCAGTTCTTC.

This clonotype was detected a few times. V is TRBV6-2 or TRBV6-3 and J is TRBJ1-5, with 12 bases fitting TRBD1. CDR1 is MNHEY and CDR2 is SVGEGT in the germline V gene. Trimming cost V 10 bases and J 7 bases; bases outside gene matches: 5. The CDR3 sequence is 13 residues long. The CDR3, as DNA: TGTGCCACCTCGGGACAGGGGGCACAGCCCCAGCATTTT. It specifies CATSGQGAQPQHF.

The gene calls are TRBV9 and TRBJ2-1; TRBD1 is a possible D gene (5 bases). Germline V lookup: CDR1 SGDLS, CDR2 YYNGEE. This CDR3 region has 16 residues. V was pared by 4 bases and J by 2 bases, with 16 bases between. In DNA form, the CDR3 reads TGTGCCAGCAGCCCAGGGTCGGGCGTGACCTACAATGAGCAGTTCTTC. This encodes CASSPGSGVTYNEQFF.

This clonotype was counted a few times. This chain links TRBV15 with TRBJ1-1; maybe TRBD1 (5 bases). CDR3 length: 13 amino acids. The V end lost 6 bases, the J end lost 5 bases, and 13 bases lay between the germline ends. Germline V CDR1 and CDR2: LNHNV, YYDKDF (reference sequence). The CDR3 sequence: CATRGPGLTEAFF. The DNA for the CDR3 is TGTGCCACCAGGGGACCGGGTCTGACTGAAGCTTTCTTT. The full variable domain, its missing parts supplied by reference TRBV15 and TRBJ1-1, is DAMVIQNPRYQVTQFGKPVTLSCSQTLNHNVMYWYQQKSSQAPKLLFHYYDKDFNNEADTPDNFQSRRPNTSFCFLDIRSPGLGDTAMYLCATRGPGLTEAFFGQGTRLTVV.

This clonotype was counted a few times. V and J are TRBV12-3 or TRBV12-4 and TRBJ2-1, with D possibly TRBD2 on 6 matching bases. Trimming left V 5 bases short and J 9 bases short, with 14 bases between. CDR3 length equals 13 residues. CDR3 protein: CASSPRLVGEQFF. CDR3 sequence (DNA): TGTGCCAGCAGTCCAAGACTAGTCGGTGAGCAGTTCTTC.

This clonotype was seen a few times. The V and J genes are TRBV12-3 or TRBV12-4 and TRBJ2-2; no firm D call. Trimming removed 7 bases from V and 7 bases from J, with 16 bases in between. The CDR3 is made up of 14 amino acids. The CDR3 loop is CASTPFNGFGELFF. CDR3 DNA sequence: TGTGCCAGCACCCCATTTAATGGCTTCGGGGAGCTGTTTTTT.

This clonotype was observed many times. This chain links TRBV12-3 or TRBV12-4 with TRBJ1-6; unclear D gene. The V end lost 1 base, the J end lost 9 bases, and 13 bases lay between the germline ends. The CDR3 runs 15 residues. CDR3 region: CASSLGVGRRSPLHF. The CDR3 DNA follows: TGTGCCAGCAGTTTAGGGGTCGGGCGGCGTTCACCCCTCCACTTT.

The chain joins TRBV9 to TRBJ2-1; D is undetermined. The V and J ends lost 0 bases and 5 bases respectively, with 9 bases between them. This CDR3 comprises 14 residues. Germline V gene lookup returns CDR1 SGDLS and CDR2 YYNGEE. The CDR3 sequence: CASSVGSDNNEQFF. The CDR3, as DNA: TGTGCCAGCAGCGTAGGGAGTGACAACAATGAGCAGTTCTTC.

This clonotype came up a few times. The rearrangement uses TRBV28 and TRBJ1-2; 7 bases are shared with TRBD1. The CDR3 covers 13 residues. Germline CDR1 is MDHEN and CDR2 is SYDVKM. J was trimmed by 8 bases and V by 6 bases; bases with no gene match: 9. CDR3 loop: CASSPDRARGYTF. DNA of the CDR3: TGTGCCAGCAGCCCAGACAGGGCGAGAGGCTACACCTTC.

This clonotype was detected a few times. The chain carries TRBV4-2 and TRBJ2-3, with D possibly being TRBD2 (6 bases). V was cut by 1 base and J by 3 bases, with 8 bases left in between. Germline V gene lookup returns CDR1 LGHNA and CDR2 YNFKEQ. The CDR3 totals 14 residues. CDR3 DNA: TGTGCCAGCAGCCAAGCGGAGGGAACAGATACGCAGTATTTT. It codes for CASSQAEGTDTQYF.